These T cell receptor beta chains were read from a single sample in a study of read filtering for tumor transcriptome and immune sequencing. One entry per CDR3 protein results from TCRdb running MiXCR on the reads. The data hold roughly 41,000 distinct CDR3 sequences, with roughly an eighth observed a single time. The sample was a population of CD138-negative cells sorted from bone marrow. Every receptor here comes from a donor aged 40 or over with multiple myeloma. The CDR3 runs from the conserved cysteine through the conserved F or W. The D gene is left open where the match is weak. Only some rows state a clone size, as once, few, many or a class for expanded clones.

size,J,V,D,DNA,CDR3
many,TRBJ2-1,TRBV29-1,TRBD2,TGCAGCGTTCGGACTAGCGGGAGAAACAATGAGCAGTTCTTC,CSVRTSGRNNEQFF
many,TRBJ2-7,TRBV7-9,NA,TGTGCCAGCAGCAAGGGACATCCGCAGTACTTC,CASSKGHPQYF
NA,TRBJ2-3,TRBV20-1,TRBD2,TGCGGTGCTAGTACGTACCTGGCGGGAGTCGATACGCAGTATTTT,CGASTYLAGVDTQYF
many,TRBJ2-5,TRBV29-1,TRBD2,TGCAGCGTCGCTAGAATGGGAGGGTTCCAAGAGACCCAGTACTTC,CSVARMGGFQETQYF
many,TRBJ2-3,TRBV4-1,NA,TGCGCCAGCAGCCAGAGTAGAAGGAGCACAGATACGCAGTATTTT,CASSQSRRSTDTQYF
many,TRBJ2-5,TRBV29-1,NA,TGCAGCTCCCCAGGGGCAGGCGGGGAGACCCAGTACTTC,CSSPGAGGETQYF
many,TRBJ2-1,TRBV2,NA,TGTGCCAGCAGTGAAACGGATGAGCAGTTCTTC,CASSETDEQFF
many,TRBJ2-4,TRBV7-3,TRBD2,TGTGCCAGCAGCTTATGGCCCAGCGGGAGACCCGAAAACATTCAGTACTTC,CASSLWPSGRPENIQYF
many,TRBJ2-1,TRBV5-1,NA,TGCGCCAGCAGCTCAGACTACAATGAGCAGTTCTTC,CASSSDYNEQFF
many,TRBJ2-3,TRBV24-1,NA,TGTGCCACCAGTGATTTGCTTGGAATGGGCACAGATACGCAGTATTTT,CATSDLLGMGTDTQYF
many,TRBJ2-5,TRBV15,NA,TGTGCCACCAGCAGAGAGGCGAGAGGGCCTTTTGAGACCCAGTACTTC,CATSREARGPFETQYF
many,TRBJ2-7,TRBV2,TRBD1,TGTGCCAGCAACCGACAGGGGGCGAGCTACGAGCAGTACTTC,CASNRQGASYEQYF
NA,TRBJ1-2,TRBV5-6,NA,TGTGCCAGCACCCACAGGAAGTGGCCCTATGGCTACACCTTC,CASTHRKWPYGYTF
many,TRBJ2-5,TRBV11-2,NA,TGTGCCAGCAGCACCGGACAGAGCCACCAAGAGACCCAGTACTTC,CASSTGQSHQETQYF
few,TRBJ2-5,TRBV6-1,TRBD2,TGTGCCAGCAGGGAGGGACTAGCGGGTTTAGAGACCCAGTACTTC,CASREGLAGLETQYF
few,TRBJ2-5,TRBV20-1,NA,TGCAGTGCTAGAGGGGGGTGGCAAGAGACCCAGTACTTC,CSARGGWQETQYF
many,TRBJ2-3,TRBV20-1,TRBD1,TGCAGTGCTAGAGATAGGGACAGGGGCACAGATACGCAGTATTTT,CSARDRDRGTDTQYF
many,TRBJ2-3,TRBV5-1,NA,TGCGCCAGCAGCTTGGTACCCTTCACAGATACGCAGTATTTT,CASSLVPFTDTQYF
many,TRBJ2-1,TRBV20-1,TRBD2,TGCAGTGCTAGCGCGGGAGGGTGGAATGAGCAGTTCTTC,CSASAGGWNEQFF
many,TRBJ1-2,TRBV12-3/TRBV12-4,TRBD1,TGTGCCAGCAGTTTTGAGGACAGGGACTCTAACTATGGCTACACCTTC,CASSFEDRDSNYGYTF
many,TRBJ1-6,TRBV7-3,NA,TGTGCCAGCAGCTTAACGCAAGGGGAAAGCTCACCCCTCCACTTT,CASSLTQGESSPLHF
many,TRBJ2-1,TRBV7-2,NA,TGTGCCAGCAGCTCGGGACTTGTTCGAGGTCCCTACAATGAGCAGTTCTTC,CASSSGLVRGPYNEQFF
medium-sized,TRBJ2-3,TRBV7-3,NA,TGTGCCAGCAGCCCCGCCCCCGGGACGATCAGGCATACGCAGTATTTT,CASSPAPGTIRHTQYF
many,TRBJ2-7,TRBV28,TRBD2,TGTGCCACCAGCGGGGGAACCACCTACGAGCAGTACTTC,CATSGGTTYEQYF
many,TRBJ1-1,TRBV19,TRBD1,TGTGCCAGTTATAGACAGGGGACGAACACTGAAGCTTTCTTT,CASYRQGTNTEAFF
few,TRBJ2-5,TRBV20-1,TRBD1,TGCAGTGCACGTGACAGGGGGCGCGGGGGAAAGACCCAGTACTTC,CSARDRGRGGKTQYF
many,TRBJ1-1,TRBV29-1,NA,TGCAGCGCGATCGACAGGCCTGAAGCTTTCTTT,CSAIDRPEAFF
few,TRBJ2-7,TRBV2,NA,TGTGCCAGCAGTCCCCGACTCGCCTACGAGCAGTACTTC,CASSPRLAYEQYF
many,TRBJ1-3,TRBV25-1,NA,TGTGCCAGCTCAGGGTCAGGAAACACCATATATTTT,CASSGSGNTIYF
many,TRBJ2-3,TRBV4-3,TRBD2,TGCGCCAGCAGCCAGGACCCCTCTAGCGGGAGGGCCCCAGATACGCAGTATTTT,CASSQDPSSGRAPDTQYF
many,TRBJ1-5,TRBV23-1,NA,TGCGCCAGCAGCCGGCCGGGACCGCCCAATCAGCCCCAGCATTTT,CASSRPGPPNQPQHF
many,TRBJ2-3,TRBV5-1,TRBD2,TGCGCCAGCAGCTTGGGGACTAGCGGGAGCACAGATACGCAGTATTTT,CASSLGTSGSTDTQYF
many,TRBJ2-1,TRBV19,NA,TGTGCCAGTACCAGGGGGGGCTTTGTGAATGAGCAGTTCTTC,CASTRGGFVNEQFF
many,TRBJ1-3,TRBV29-1,NA,TGCAGCGTTGAGGTGCAGCGAGGAAACACCATATATTTT,CSVEVQRGNTIYF
many,TRBJ1-5,TRBV4-3,NA,TGCGCCAGCAGCCGAACCACAGGGAATCAGCCCCAGCATTTT,CASSRTTGNQPQHF
many,TRBJ2-1,TRBV12-3/TRBV12-4,TRBD2,TGTGCCAGCAGGTTTAGCGGGAGAATCCCCTACAATGAGCAGTTCTTC,CASRFSGRIPYNEQFF
many,TRBJ2-2,TRBV7-9,NA,TGTGCCAGCAGCCAGGGGACAAACACCGGGGAGCTGTTTTTT,CASSQGTNTGELFF
NA,TRBJ2-1,TRBV20-1,NA,TGCAGTGCTAGTCTGGCCGGGCCTTACAATGAGCAGTTCTTC,CSASLAGPYNEQFF
NA,TRBJ2-6,TRBV3-1,NA,TGTGCCAGCAGCCAAGTACCGAGCTCTGGGGCCAACGTCCTGACTTTC,CASSQVPSSGANVLTF
many,TRBJ2-3,TRBV4-1,NA,TGCGCCAGCAGCCAAGTATACGGGTCAGGAGATACGCAGTATTTT,CASSQVYGSGDTQYF
many,TRBJ2-2,TRBV7-9,TRBD1,TGTGCCAGCAGCCAGAGACAGGGCACCGGGGAGCTGTTTTTT,CASSQRQGTGELFF
NA,TRBJ2-7,TRBV20-1,TRBD2,TGCAGTGCTAGCACGCTAGCGGGAGCCCACTACGAGCAGTACTTC,CSASTLAGAHYEQYF
many,TRBJ2-6,TRBV30,NA,TGTGCCGGAACTGGGACATCTGGGGCCAACGTCCTGACTTTC,CAGTGTSGANVLTF
many,TRBJ2-7,TRBV7-2,NA,TGTGCCAGCAGCTTAGTTGCAGGGGGGTCCTACGAGCAGTACTTC,CASSLVAGGSYEQYF
medium-sized,TRBJ2-1,TRBV11-2,TRBD2,TGTGCCAGCAGCTTACGACTAGCGGGAGCTGGGTCCTACAATGAGCAGTTCTTC,CASSLRLAGAGSYNEQFF
many,TRBJ1-2,TRBV7-2,NA,TGTGCCAGCAGCTTACAAGGCGATGGCTACACCTTC,CASSLQGDGYTF
NA,TRBJ1-4,TRBV19,NA,TGTGCCAGTACCTATCAAGGGAAGTCTAATGAAAAACGGTTTTTT,CASTYQGKSNEKRFF
many,TRBJ2-1,TRBV6-4,TRBD1,TGTGCCAGCACCCCGACAGGGGATCCCTACAATGAGCAGTTCTTC,CASTPTGDPYNEQFF
NA,TRBJ2-4,TRBV20-1,NA,TGCAGTACGACGGAGGCCGGGCCTTGGGAGGCCAAAAACATTCAGTGCTTC,CSTTEAGPWEAKNIQCF
many,TRBJ2-6,TRBV5-1,NA,TGCGCCAGCAGCCCGCGCCCCGCGGGCGGATCTGGGGCCAACGTCCTGACTTTC,CASSPRPAGGSGANVLTF
many,TRBJ1-4,TRBV20-1,TRBD1,TGCAGTGCTACTACAGGGGGGCGAGGTGAAAAACTGTTTTTT,CSATTGGRGEKLFF
many,TRBJ2-5,TRBV7-2,NA,TGTGCCAGCAGCTTAGGGCAAGCGGGCTGGGAGACCCAGTACTTC,CASSLGQAGWETQYF
many,TRBJ2-2,TRBV21-1,NA,TGTGCCAGCAGCCTAACCGCGGGGACCGGGACACCGAACACCGGGGAGCTGTTTTTT,CASSLTAGTGTPNTGELFF
many,TRBJ2-1,TRBV9,TRBD2,TGTGCCAGCAGCTTAGTGGGTAGCGGGAGCTCCTACAATGAGCAGTTCTTC,CASSLVGSGSSYNEQFF
many,TRBJ2-1,TRBV29-1,TRBD2,TGCAGCGTAAGATTACCCCAGGGACTAGCGAGGTACAATGAGCAGTTCTTC,CSVRLPQGLARYNEQFF
many,TRBJ1-5,TRBV29-1,NA,TGCAGCCCCGTTGCTGGACAGCCGAATCAGCCCCAGCATTTT,CSPVAGQPNQPQHF